This T cell receptor beta chain stems from a study of response to subunit inactivated influenza vaccine. From the RT-PCR reads, TCRdb called clonotypes with MiXCR, one entry per CDR3 protein. The data contain around 600,000 distinct CDR3 sequences, approximately 11% of them singletons. The ends were cut back, 6 bases at V and 3 bases at J, with 20 bases in the middle. The germline V gene encodes CDR1 PRHDT and CDR2 FYEKMQ (reference sequence). The CDR3 loop spans 16 amino acids. These same data were also listed under a study on T cells expressing NK-cell markers. That work adds: UMIs accompanied the 5'RACE template switching by which TCR beta cDNA was made. Obtained from sorted CD3+CD56+NKG2C+, CD3+CD56+NKG2C- and CD3+CD56-NKG2C+ T cells were the TCR beta repertoires. The authors applied an anti-gamma-delta TCR antibody in several experiments, and it restricted sorting to alpha-beta TCR T cells. Top CD8+ clonotypes included the dominant CD3+CD56+NKG2C+ clonotypes in roughly 6 donors. Among several donors, these clonotypes also ranked first in the CD3+CD56-NKG2C+ fraction.

The source of this sequence is a man in his fifties or sixties who received an inactivated influenza vaccine. Sequenced here: PBMCs from blood, sampled on the day of vaccination. The chain carries TRBV13 and TRBJ1-2; tentatively, D is TRBD1 (5 bases). DNA for the CDR3: TGTGCCAGCAGTCATGGAATACAGGAACGCCACTATGGCTACACCTTC. It codes for CASSHGIQERHYGYTF.